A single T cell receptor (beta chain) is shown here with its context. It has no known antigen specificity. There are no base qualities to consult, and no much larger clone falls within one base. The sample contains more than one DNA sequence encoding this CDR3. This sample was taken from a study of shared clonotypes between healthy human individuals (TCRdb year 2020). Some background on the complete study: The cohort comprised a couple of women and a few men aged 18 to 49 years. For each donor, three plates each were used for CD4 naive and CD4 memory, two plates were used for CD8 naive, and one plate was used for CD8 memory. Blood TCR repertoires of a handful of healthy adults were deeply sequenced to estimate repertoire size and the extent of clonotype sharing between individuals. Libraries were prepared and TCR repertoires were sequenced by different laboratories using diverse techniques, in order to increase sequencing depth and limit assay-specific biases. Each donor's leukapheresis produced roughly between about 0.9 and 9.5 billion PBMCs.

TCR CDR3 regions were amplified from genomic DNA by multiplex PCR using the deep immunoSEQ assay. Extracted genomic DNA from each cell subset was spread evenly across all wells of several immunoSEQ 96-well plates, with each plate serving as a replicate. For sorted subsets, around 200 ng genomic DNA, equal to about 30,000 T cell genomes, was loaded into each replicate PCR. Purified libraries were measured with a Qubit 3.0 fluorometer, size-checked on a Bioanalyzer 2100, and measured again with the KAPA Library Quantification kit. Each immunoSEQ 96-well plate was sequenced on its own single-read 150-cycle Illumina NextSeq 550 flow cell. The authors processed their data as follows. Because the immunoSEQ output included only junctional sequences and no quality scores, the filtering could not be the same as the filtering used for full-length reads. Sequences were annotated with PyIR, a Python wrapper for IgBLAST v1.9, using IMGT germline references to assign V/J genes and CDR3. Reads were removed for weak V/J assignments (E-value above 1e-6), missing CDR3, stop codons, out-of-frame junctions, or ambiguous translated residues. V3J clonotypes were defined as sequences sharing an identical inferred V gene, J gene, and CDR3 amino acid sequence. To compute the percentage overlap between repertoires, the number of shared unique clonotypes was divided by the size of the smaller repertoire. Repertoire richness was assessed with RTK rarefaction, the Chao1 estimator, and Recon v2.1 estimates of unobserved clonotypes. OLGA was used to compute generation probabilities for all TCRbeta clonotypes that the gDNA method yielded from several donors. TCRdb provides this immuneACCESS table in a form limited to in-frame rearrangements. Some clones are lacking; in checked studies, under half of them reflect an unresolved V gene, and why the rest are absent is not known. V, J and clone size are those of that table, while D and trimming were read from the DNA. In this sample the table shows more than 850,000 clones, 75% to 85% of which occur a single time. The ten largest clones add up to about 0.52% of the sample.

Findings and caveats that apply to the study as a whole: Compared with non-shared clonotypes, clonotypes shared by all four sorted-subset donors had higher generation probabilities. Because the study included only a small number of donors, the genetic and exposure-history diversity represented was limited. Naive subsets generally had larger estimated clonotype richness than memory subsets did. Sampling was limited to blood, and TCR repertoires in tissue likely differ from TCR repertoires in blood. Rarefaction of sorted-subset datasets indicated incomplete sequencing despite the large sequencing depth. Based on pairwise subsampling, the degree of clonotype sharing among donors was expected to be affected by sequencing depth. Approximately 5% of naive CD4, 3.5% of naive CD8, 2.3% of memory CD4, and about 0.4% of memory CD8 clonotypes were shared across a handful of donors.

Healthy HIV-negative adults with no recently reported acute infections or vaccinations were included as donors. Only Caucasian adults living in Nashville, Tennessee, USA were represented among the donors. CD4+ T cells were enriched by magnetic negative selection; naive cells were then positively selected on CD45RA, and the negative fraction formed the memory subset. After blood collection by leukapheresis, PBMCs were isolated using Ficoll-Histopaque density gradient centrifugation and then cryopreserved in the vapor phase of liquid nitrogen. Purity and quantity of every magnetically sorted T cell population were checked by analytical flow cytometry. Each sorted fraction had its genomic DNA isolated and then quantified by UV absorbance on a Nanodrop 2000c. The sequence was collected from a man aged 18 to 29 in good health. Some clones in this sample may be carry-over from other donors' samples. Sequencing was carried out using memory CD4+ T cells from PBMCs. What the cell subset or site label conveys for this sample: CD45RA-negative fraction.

The CDR3 region: CASSLGTGETQYF. The bases are TGCGCCAGCAGCTTGGGGACGGGAGAGACCCAGTACTTC. The rearrangement combines TRBV5-1 with TRBJ2-5; the D gene assignment is ambiguous. The germline V gene encodes CDR1 SGHRS and CDR2 YFSETQ. V loses 0 bases, J loses 4 bases, and the germline ends lie 7 bases apart. From the cysteine up to the phenylalanine, the CDR3 has a length of 13 residues. Here the CDR3 DNA is all that survives: 39 bases in frame from base 1.